This T cell receptor beta chain was retrieved from a study of blood T cell repertoires in COVID-19. Study summary: There were acute and convalescent COVID-19 samples, and they came from the United States, Italy and Spain. PBMCs, B-cell-depleted T cells, or T cells provided the cDNA or gDNA that made up the material.

The germline V gene has CDR1 MDHEN and CDR2 SYDVKM. The CDR3 covers 15 residues. The V gene lost 5 bases and the J gene lost 0 bases, with 14 bases spanning the gap. As processed by the authors: Using reference gene primer amplification, nucleated cell counts were estimated. Produced via immunoSEQ multiplex PCR; TCRdb's table is partial and in-frame only. V, J and clone size were drawn from that table, and D and trimming were deduced from the DNA. The sample includes roughly 330,000 clones, around 86% of them seen just once. The clonotype was recovered from a woman between 45 and 60 years old with acute or convalescent COVID-19. Input material: peripheral blood. This chain uses TRBV28 with TRBJ2-7; maybe TRBD2 (6 bases). The CDR3 DNA is TGTGCCAGCAGTCGACCCCGGACTAACTCCTACGAGCAGTACTTC. Encoded protein: CASSRPRTNSYEQYF.